One sample yielded the 27 T cell receptor beta chains listed below, sequenced in a study of T-cell memory formation after mild COVID-19. TCRdb recomputed calls from the 5' RACE reads with MiXCR, one row per CDR3 protein. The table has roughly 380,000 distinct CDR3 sequences, 25% to 30% seen once. Sequenced sample: PBMCs or a T cell subset sorted from them (not recorded which). Receptors originate from an adult woman who had mild COVID-19 (a few samples of this study predate the infection). Cell type and time point are not known.

This clonotype ranks as medium-sized. The chain couples TRBV7-2 to TRBJ2-3; 10 nucleotides match TRBD2. Germline assignment: CDR1 SGHTA and CDR2 FQGNSA. V was clipped by 5 bases and J by 0 bases; unmatched bases: 11. This CDR3 is 18 amino acids long. The CDR3 sequence: CASSLAASGGLSTDTQYF. As DNA, the CDR3 is TGTGCCAGCAGCCTGGCGGCTAGCGGGGGACTCAGCACAGATACGCAGTATTTT.

This chain links TRBV7-2 with TRBJ2-1; 10 bases agree with TRBD1. V lost 2 bases, J lost 5 bases, and 3 bases stayed unmatched. The germline gives CDR1 SGHTA, CDR2 FQGNSA. The CDR3 is 15 residues long. This chain's CDR3 is CASSLRDRGDNEQFF. The CDR3 DNA follows: TGTGCCAGCAGCTTACGGGACAGGGGCGACAATGAGCAGTTCTTC. Drawing the rest from reference TRBV7-2 and TRBJ2-1, the complete variable domain is GAGVSQSPSNKVTEKGKDVELRCDPISGHTALYWYRQSLGQGLEFLIYFQGNSAPDKSGLPSDRFSAERTGGSVSTLTIQRTQQEDSAVYLCASSLRDRGDNEQFFGPGTRLTVL.

The chain combines TRBV7-2 with TRBJ2-3; 10 nucleotides line up with TRBD2. The CDR3 sequence is 18 residues long. V lost 1 base to trimming and J lost 3 bases; unmatched junction nucleotides: 10. The germline gives CDR1 SGHTA, CDR2 FQGNSA. CDR3 residues: CASSLVAGGLARTDTQYF. The CDR3 DNA is TGTGCCAGCAGCTTAGTAGCCGGGGGACTAGCGAGAACAGATACGCAGTATTTT. Full variable domain (outside the CDR3, taken from reference TRBV7-2 and TRBJ2-3): GAGVSQSPSNKVTEKGKDVELRCDPISGHTALYWYRQSLGQGLEFLIYFQGNSAPDKSGLPSDRFSAERTGGSVSTLTIQRTQQEDSAVYLCASSLVAGGLARTDTQYFGPGTRLTVL.

This chain uses TRBV7-8 with TRBJ2-5, with D unresolved. V was shortened by 2 bases and J by 2 bases, with 12 bases between the two germline ends. Germline CDR1 is SGHVS and CDR2 is FQNEAQ. This CDR3 region has 15 residues. DNA of the CDR3: TGTGCCAGCAGCTTACCATTGGCCCTACAAGAGACCCAGTACTTC. The encoded protein is CASSLPLALQETQYF. Full variable domain (remainder filled in from reference TRBV7-8 and TRBJ2-5): GAGVSQSPRYKVAKRGQDVALRCDPISGHVSLFWYQQALGQGPEFLTYFQNEAQLDKSGLPSDRFFAERPEGSVSTLKIQRTQQEDSAVYLCASSLPLALQETQYFGPGTRLLVL.

The chain links TRBV6-6 to TRBJ1-2, with D maybe TRBD1 (6 bases). Trimming left V 5 bases short and J 0 bases short, with 13 bases between. The CDR3 has 15 amino acids. CDR1 is MNHNY, CDR2 SVGAGI, per germline (reference sequence). CDR3 sequence (DNA): TGTGCCAGCAGTGGGGACACTCTACCTAACTATGGCTACACCTTC. This translates into CASSGDTLPNYGYTF.

DNA of the CDR3: TGTGCCAGCAATATGGACAGGGGGCTCTACGAGCAGTACTTC. It yields the protein CASNMDRGLYEQYF. The V call is TRBV2, the J call TRBJ2-7; 11 bases fit TRBD1. The CDR3 runs 14 residues. The germline CDR1 and CDR2 sequences are SNHLY and FYNNEI. V dropped 7 bases and J dropped 3; count of bases not matched to a gene: 5.

V usage is TRBV24-1 and J usage is TRBJ2-5, with D tentatively TRBD2 (7 bases). Trimming shortened V by 5 bases and J by 0 bases, and 15 bases separated the two germline ends. This CDR3 is 16 amino acids long. Germline V gene sequence: CDR1 KGHDR, CDR2 SFDVKD. CDR3 bases: TGTGCCACCAGTGGGACAGCGGGGTGGGACCAAGAGACCCAGTACTTC. It specifies CATSGTAGWDQETQYF.

In its sample, this clonotype was seen many times. J is TRBJ2-1 and V is TRBV11-2; 9 nucleotides align to TRBD1. In germline, CDR1 is SGHAT, CDR2 FQNNGV. Trimming took 4 bases from V and 5 from J; bases not matched to a gene: 6. The CDR3 extends over 15 amino acids. The CDR3, as DNA: TGTGCCAGCAGCTCCTCGGACAGGGGCGACAATGAGCAGTTCTTC. Protein product: CASSSSDRGDNEQFF.

The genes are TRBV7-8 and TRBJ2-5; 13 nucleotides agree with TRBD2. CDR3 size: 14 residues. In germline, CDR1 is SGHVS, CDR2 FQNEAQ. The junction had 4 bases not matched to a gene; V was cut back by 8 bases and J by 4 bases. The DNA for the CDR3 is TGTGCCAGCGTACTAGCGGGGGGGCGAGAGACCCAGTACTTC. Translated: CASVLAGGRETQYF.

V gene TRBV7-9 combines with J gene TRBJ2-1, with D perhaps TRBD1 (6 bases). The germline CDR1 and CDR2 sequences are SEHNR and FQNEAQ (reference sequence). The length of the CDR3 is 16 residues. V shed 8 bases and J shed 1 base, with 18 bases lying between them. CDR3 in amino acids: CASERRDTSSYNEQFF. CDR3 bases: TGTGCCAGCGAGAGAAGGGACACTTCTTCCTACAATGAGCAGTTCTTC.

This chain uses TRBV3-1 with TRBJ2-2, with D perhaps matching TRBD1 (5 bases). Trimming left V 11 bases short and J 3 bases short, with 7 bases between. CDR1 and CDR2 (germline): LGHDT, YNNKEL (reference sequence). This CDR3 has 11 residues. The CDR3 nucleotides are TGTGCCGCAGGGCACACCGGGGAGCTGTTTTTT. Its translation: CAAGHTGELFF.

The V gene is TRBV15, the J gene TRBJ1-1, with no clear D. The germline V and J ends were trimmed by 2 bases and 1 base, with 14 bases remaining between them. Germline assignment: CDR1 LNHNV and CDR2 YYDKDF (reference sequence). The CDR3 loop spans 16 amino acids. CDR3 DNA: TGTGCCACCAGCAGAACGGTAGTGGCGCCGAACACTGAAGCTTTCTTT. Its protein is CATSRTVVAPNTEAFF.

This chain uses TRBV5-1 with TRBJ1-1; 7 positions agree with TRBD1. From germline, CDR1 is SGHRS and CDR2 YFSETQ. Trimming at V came to 4 bases and at J to 4 bases, leaving 10 bases not matched to a gene. The CDR3 has 15 amino acids. The CDR3 coding sequence is TGCGCCAGCAGCGCACAGGGGCTCGGTGGCACTGAAGCTTTCTTT. Protein: CASSAQGLGGTEAFF.

V usage is TRBV6-5 and J usage is TRBJ2-1; 11 positions agree with TRBD2. The junction had 14 bases not matched to a gene; V was cut back by 6 bases and J by 7 bases. Germline assignment: CDR1 MNHEY and CDR2 SVGAGI. The CDR3 runs 17 residues. The CDR3 here is CASSNTWVSGRVNEQFF. CDR3 sequence (DNA): TGTGCCAGCAGCAATACGTGGGTTAGCGGGAGGGTGAATGAGCAGTTCTTC.

This clonotype was found a few times. The chain carries TRBV28 and TRBJ1-2, with 9 bases fitting TRBD1. Germline loops: CDR1 MDHEN, CDR2 SYDVKM. The CDR3 covers 14 residues. With 3 bases clipped from V and 2 bases from J, the junction kept 1 base outside the gene matches. CDR3: CASSFGQGNYGYTF. The CDR3 DNA is TGTGCCAGCAGTTTCGGACAGGGGAACTATGGCTACACCTTC.

This clonotype has a handful of counts. The J gene is TRBJ2-7, the V gene TRBV15; 7 bases agree with TRBD2. The CDR3 is 15 residues long. Germline values: CDR1 LNHNV, CDR2 YYDKDF (reference sequence). The ends lost 1 base at V and 5 bases at J; junction bases unmatched: 8. CDR3 sequence (DNA): TGTGCCACCAGCAGAGTTGGGACGGGGACTAACGAGCAGTACTTC. It yields the protein CATSRVGTGTNEQYF.

The J gene is TRBJ2-5, the V gene TRBV6-5; D not resolved. The ends were cut back, 2 bases at V and 0 bases at J, with 4 bases in the middle. Germline CDR1 is MNHEY and CDR2 is SVGAGI. This CDR3 has 13 residues. CDR3 sequence: CASSYTNQETQYF. The CDR3 region has the DNA TGTGCCAGCAGTTACACCAACCAAGAGACCCAGTACTTC.

This clonotype was detected only a few times. V is TRBV10-3 and J is TRBJ2-5; TRBD2 might be the D (5 bases). V lost 5 bases and J 2 bases, leaving 9 bases between the germline ends. In germline, CDR1 is ENHRY, CDR2 SYGVKD. The CDR3 has 13 residues. The CDR3 DNA sequence: TGTGCCATCAGTCGGGATCAACAAGAGACCCAGTACTTC. Its translation is CAISRDQQETQYF.

The chain links TRBV5-1 to TRBJ2-1; tentative D call: TRBD1 (5 bases). The CDR3 runs to 14 residues. Per the germline V gene, CDR1 is SGHRS and CDR2 is YFSETQ. Trimming shortened V by 0 bases and J by 5 bases, and 9 bases separated the two germline ends. For the CDR3, the DNA is TGCGCCAGCAGCTTGGAGCCAGGGAACAATGAGCAGTTCTTC. It specifies CASSLEPGNNEQFF.

CDR3 in DNA: TGTGCCACCAGTGAGTCCGGACTAGGGTGGGCAGATACGCAGTATTTT. It encodes CATSESGLGWADTQYF. The chain uses TRBV24-1 and TRBJ2-3; 7 nucleotides match TRBD2. V lost 4 bases and J lost 4; bases outside the gene matches: 10. The germline gives CDR1 KGHDR, CDR2 SFDVKD. The CDR3 is 16 amino acids.

This clonotype was counted a few times. The V call is TRBV12-3 or TRBV12-4, the J call TRBJ1-2, with D possibly matching TRBD1 (5 bases). The CDR3 is made up of 13 amino acids. V lost 6 bases and J 5 bases, leaving 13 bases between the germline ends. The DNA of the CDR3 is TGTGCCAGCAGCGACGACAGTCGGTATGGCTACACCTTC. Protein product: CASSDDSRYGYTF.

This clonotype was observed a few times. This sequence joins TRBV15 and TRBJ2-3, with TRBD2 matching over 7 bases. The CDR3 has 14 amino acids. Germline values: CDR1 LNHNV, CDR2 YYDKDF (reference sequence). V lost 0 bases and J lost 4; bases outside the gene matches: 1. CDR3 in amino acids: CATSRDLAADTQYF. CDR3 bases: TGTGCCACCAGCAGAGACCTAGCGGCAGATACGCAGTATTTT.

The sample holds one count of this clonotype. The V and J genes are TRBV10-3 and TRBJ2-5; 9 nucleotides agree with TRBD1. Trimming cost V 4 bases and J 4 bases; bases outside gene matches: 1. The CDR3 has 13 amino acids. Germline assignment: CDR1 ENHRY and CDR2 SYGVKD. CDR3 coding DNA: TGTGCCATCAGTGCGGACAGGGGAGAGACCCAGTACTTC. It specifies CAISADRGETQYF.

This clonotype was counted between two and nine times. The chain has TRBV12-3 or TRBV12-4 and TRBJ2-7; D perhaps matches TRBD1 (5 bases). Trimming removed 5 bases at V and 0 bases at J, with 14 bases between. CDR3 length: 15 amino acids. The CDR3 loop reads CASSPAYRSSYEQYF. The CDR3 nucleotides read TGTGCCAGCAGTCCTGCGTACAGGAGCTCCTACGAGCAGTACTTC.

This clonotype was counted between two and nine times. V is TRBV12-3 or TRBV12-4 and J is TRBJ1-1; tentative D call: TRBD1 (5 bases). CDR3 length equals 14 residues. The V and J ends lost 7 bases and 1 base respectively, with 13 bases between them. The CDR3 protein is CASTPQGANTEAFF. In nucleotides, the CDR3 is TGTGCCAGCACCCCCCAAGGGGCGAACACTGAAGCTTTCTTT.

The genes are TRBV7-8 and TRBJ2-1, with 7 bases lining up with TRBD2. V lost 1 base, J lost 4 bases, and 7 bases stayed unmatched. The CDR3 has 16 residues. Germline CDR1 SGHVS, CDR2 FQNEAQ. The CDR3 protein is CASSLGRGRRYNEQFF. The CDR3 DNA follows: TGTGCCAGCAGCTTAGGGCGCGGGAGAAGATACAATGAGCAGTTCTTC.

This clonotype was picked up a small number of times. The chain recombines TRBV29-1 with TRBJ2-3, with D perhaps matching TRBD2 (6 bases). CDR3 length: 14 residues. Germline CDR1 reads SQVTM; CDR2 reads ANQGSEA. V was shortened by 5 bases and J by 0 bases, with 12 bases between the two germline ends. CDR3 in DNA: TGCAGCGTTACCGCCGGGACTAGCACAGATACGCAGTATTTT. This sequence encodes CSVTAGTSTDTQYF.